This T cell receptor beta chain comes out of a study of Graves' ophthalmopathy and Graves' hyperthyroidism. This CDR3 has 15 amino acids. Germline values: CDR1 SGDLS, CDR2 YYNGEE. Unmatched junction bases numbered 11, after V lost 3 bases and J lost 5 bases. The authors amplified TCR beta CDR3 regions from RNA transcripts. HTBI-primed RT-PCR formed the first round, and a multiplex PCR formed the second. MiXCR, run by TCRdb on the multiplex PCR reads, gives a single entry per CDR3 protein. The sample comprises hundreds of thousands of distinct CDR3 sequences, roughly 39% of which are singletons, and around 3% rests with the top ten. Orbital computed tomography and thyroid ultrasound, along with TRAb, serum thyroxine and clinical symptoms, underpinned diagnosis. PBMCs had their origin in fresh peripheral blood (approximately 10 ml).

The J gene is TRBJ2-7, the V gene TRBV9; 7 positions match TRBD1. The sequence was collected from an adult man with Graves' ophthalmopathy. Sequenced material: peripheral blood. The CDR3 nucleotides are TGTGCCAGCAGCGACCGACCCGAGACAGGGAACGAGCAGTACTTC. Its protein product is CASSDRPETGNEQYF. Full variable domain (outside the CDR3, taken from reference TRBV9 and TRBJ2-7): DSGVTQTPKHLITATGQRVTLRCSPRSGDLSVYWYQQSLDQGLQFLIQYYNGEERAKGNILERFSAQQFPDLHSELNLSSLELGDSALYFCASSDRPETGNEQYFGPGTRLTVT.